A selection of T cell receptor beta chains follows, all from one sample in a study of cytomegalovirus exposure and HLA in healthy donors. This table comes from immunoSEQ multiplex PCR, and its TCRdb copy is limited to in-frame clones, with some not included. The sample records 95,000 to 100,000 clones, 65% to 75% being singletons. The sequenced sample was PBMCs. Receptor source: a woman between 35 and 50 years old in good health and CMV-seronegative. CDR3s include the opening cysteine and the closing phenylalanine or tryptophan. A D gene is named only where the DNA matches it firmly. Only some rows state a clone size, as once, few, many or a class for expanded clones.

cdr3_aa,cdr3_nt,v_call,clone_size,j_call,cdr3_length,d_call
CSSSHPGSSYNSPLHF,TGTTCCAGCAGCCACCCCGGGAGCTCCTATAATTCACCCCTCCACTTT,TRBV7-9,NA,TRBJ1-6,16,NA
CASSYPPLTASYGYTF,TGTGCCAGCAGTTACCCTCCTCTGACAGCAAGCTATGGCTACACCTTC,TRBV6-6,few,TRBJ1-2,16,NA
CASSFMTGDSPLHF,TGTGCCAGCAGCTTCATGACAGGGGATTCACCCCTCCACTTT,TRBV11-2,NA,TRBJ1-6,14,TRBD1
CASSLAGRDTIYF,TGCGCCAGCAGCTTGGCAGGGCGAGACACCATATATTTT,TRBV5-1,NA,TRBJ1-3,13,NA
CASKQDRAGEKLFF,TGTGCCAGTAAGCAGGACAGGGCGGGAGAAAAACTGTTTTTT,TRBV19,NA,TRBJ1-4,14,TRBD1
CASSPHSRFYSPLHF,TGTGCCAGCAGTCCCCATTCCAGATTTTATTCACCCCTCCACTTT,TRBV6-5,NA,TRBJ1-6,15,NA
CASRPLGQNYEQYF,TGTGCCAGCAGACCACTGGGACAGAACTACGAGCAGTACTTC,TRBV27,few,TRBJ2-7,14,TRBD1
CASSVLSSRYTGELFF,TGTGCCAGCAGCGTACTGTCTAGCAGATACACCGGGGAGCTGTTTTTT,TRBV9,NA,TRBJ2-2,16,NA
CSGSRDYEQYF,TGCAGTGGATCCCGGGACTACGAGCAGTACTTC,TRBV20-1,once,TRBJ2-7,11,NA
CASSIIVWTGGPDTQYF,TGTGCCAGTAGTATAATTGTTTGGACAGGGGGCCCAGATACGCAGTATTTT,TRBV19,once,TRBJ2-3,17,TRBD1
CSVGGTSGGTRADEQFF,TGCAGCGTTGGCGGGACTAGCGGGGGGACTAGGGCGGATGAGCAGTTCTTC,TRBV29-1,NA,TRBJ2-1,17,TRBD2
CASSLSRGSYEQYF,TGTGCCAGCAGCTTGAGCCGGGGTTCGTACGAGCAGTACTTC,TRBV5-5,NA,TRBJ2-7,14,NA
CASSPLSSTDTQYF,TGTGCCAGCTCACCACTCTCTAGCACAGATACGCAGTATTTT,TRBV18,NA,TRBJ2-3,14,NA
CASGTGLGYGYTF,TGTGCCAGCGGGACAGGTTTAGGTTATGGCTACACCTTC,TRBV2,NA,TRBJ1-2,13,TRBD1
CASSPLDRARETQYF,TGTGCCAGCAGCCCACTCGACAGGGCTCGAGAGACCCAGTACTTC,TRBV7-6,once,TRBJ2-5,15,TRBD1
CASSLGGQGAYEQYF,TGTGCCAGCAGCTTAGGGGGACAGGGGGCCTACGAGCAGTACTTC,TRBV7-2,NA,TRBJ2-7,15,TRBD1
CASGTGDAQPQHF,TGTGCCAGCGGGACAGGGGATGCTCAGCCCCAGCATTTT,TRBV6-5,once,TRBJ1-5,13,TRBD1
CASSFRTPHYNEQFF,TGTGCCAGCAGTTTTAGGACTCCACATTACAATGAGCAGTTCTTC,TRBV6-6,NA,TRBJ2-1,15,NA
CASSFFGGGAPYEQYF,TGTGCCAGCAGTTTTTTCGGCGGGGGCGCCCCCTACGAGCAGTACTTC,TRBV27,NA,TRBJ2-7,16,NA
CASRPVAGEQYF,TGTGCCAGCAGGCCGGTGGCCGGGGAGCAGTACTTC,TRBV6-5,NA,TRBJ2-7,12,NA
CASSQFRGQGPYEQYF,TGCGCCAGCAGCCAATTCCGCGGACAGGGCCCCTACGAGCAGTACTTC,TRBV4-3,few,TRBJ2-7,16,TRBD1
CASSSLGLPLAKNIQYF,TGTGCCAGCAGCAGCCTCGGACTACCGCTAGCCAAAAACATTCAGTACTTC,TRBV21-1,NA,TRBJ2-4,17,NA
CASSLQRRETDTQYF,TGTGCCAGCAGCCTCCAACGGCGGGAGACAGATACGCAGTATTTT,TRBV16,NA,TRBJ2-3,15,TRBD2
CAWASSGNEQFF,TGTGCCTGGGCGAGTAGCGGAAATGAGCAGTTCTTC,TRBV30,NA,TRBJ2-1,12,NA
CASSPSPGQGTEAFF,TGTGCCAGCAGCCCCAGCCCGGGACAGGGCACTGAAGCTTTCTTT,TRBV9,NA,TRBJ1-1,15,TRBD1
CASSIQSTGELFF,TGTGCCAGTAGTATCCAGTCCACCGGGGAGCTGTTTTTT,TRBV19,NA,TRBJ2-2,13,NA
CASSSKTSGSFETQYF,TGTGCCAGCAGTTCCAAGACTAGCGGGAGTTTTGAGACCCAGTACTTC,TRBV28,once,TRBJ2-5,16,TRBD2
CASSPYSASSYNEQFF,TGTGCCAGCAGCCCTTATAGCGCCAGCTCCTACAATGAGCAGTTCTTC,TRBV7-3,NA,TRBJ2-1,16,NA
CASLVRQDRGYTF,TGTGCCAGTCTGGTCCGACAGGACCGTGGCTACACCTTC,TRBV7-6,NA,TRBJ1-2,13,NA
CSAFTGDGYTF,TGCAGTGCTTTTACAGGGGACGGCTACACCTTC,TRBV20-1,NA,TRBJ1-2,11,TRBD1
CASSGMGEANTGELFF,TGTGCCAGCAGTGGGATGGGGGAGGCCAACACCGGGGAGCTGTTTTTT,TRBV6-4,NA,TRBJ2-2,16,NA
CASSQEVSSYNEQFF,TGTGCCAGCAGCCAAGAGGTGAGCTCCTACAATGAGCAGTTCTTC,TRBV4-2,NA,TRBJ2-1,15,NA
CASSGGSSSGSFHEQYF,TGTGCCAGCAGCGGAGGGTCCTCTAGCGGGAGCTTCCACGAGCAGTACTTC,TRBV4-2,NA,TRBJ2-7,17,TRBD2
CASSQVGKAGYTF,TGTGCCAGCAGCCAAGTCGGGAAAGCTGGCTACACCTTC,TRBV16,NA,TRBJ1-2,13,NA
CARSGGQGAPQETQYF,TGTGCCAGAAGCGGTGGACAGGGGGCCCCACAAGAGACCCAGTACTTC,TRBV5-3,NA,TRBJ2-5,16,TRBD1
CASSLLQGVEQYF,TGTGCCAGCAGTTTGTTACAGGGAGTGGAGCAGTACTTC,TRBV28,NA,TRBJ2-7,13,NA
CASSSLATGEENIQYF,TGTGCCAGCAGTTCCCTGGCGACAGGGGAGGAAAACATTCAGTACTTC,TRBV28,NA,TRBJ2-4,16,TRBD1
CASSIGPATSPGETQYF,TGTGCCAGTAGTATAGGTCCCGCGACTAGCCCTGGAGAGACCCAGTACTTC,TRBV19,NA,TRBJ2-5,17,TRBD2
CASSSPHLGTQYF,TGTGCCAGCAGCTCTCCCCACCTAGGGACCCAGTACTTC,TRBV5-1,NA,TRBJ2-5,13,NA
CASTPTGARSPLHF,TGTGCCAGCACCCCGACAGGAGCGAGATCACCCCTCCACTTT,TRBV6-5,NA,TRBJ1-6,14,NA
CASSQDRFSGVDAHEAFF,TGCGCCAGCAGCCAAGATAGATTTTCAGGGGTAGACGCCCATGAAGCTTTCTTT,TRBV4-3,NA,TRBJ1-1,18,NA
CASSQGSGGEKLFF,TGTGCCAGCAGCCAAGGGAGCGGGGGAGAAAAACTGTTTTTT,TRBV14,NA,TRBJ1-4,14,NA
CASSLLEGPRSGNTIYF,TGTGCCAGCAGTTTACTAGAGGGCCCTCGCTCTGGAAACACCATATATTTT,TRBV28,few,TRBJ1-3,17,NA
CASSAGQGGYEQYF,TGTGCCAGCAGCGCGGGACAGGGGGGTTACGAGCAGTACTTC,TRBV9,NA,TRBJ2-7,14,TRBD1
CASSLAEANTDTQYF,TGCGCCAGCAGCTTGGCGGAAGCGAACACAGATACGCAGTATTTT,TRBV5-1,NA,TRBJ2-3,15,NA
CASSYSMDRGYEQYF,TGTGCCAGCAGTTACTCGATGGACAGGGGCTACGAGCAGTACTTC,TRBV6-5,NA,TRBJ2-7,15,TRBD1
CASSALAGEDTQYF,TGTGCCAGCAGCGCCCTAGCGGGAGAAGATACGCAGTATTTT,TRBV9,few,TRBJ2-3,14,TRBD2